These 32 T cell receptor beta chains share one sample of origin, sequenced in a study of blood T cell repertoires in COVID-19. Libraries were prepared by immunoSEQ multiplex PCR; TCRdb keeps only in-frame clonotypes and omits some of them. The sample has under 85,000 clones, 88% seen once; the top ten hold about 7.3%. Sequenced: peripheral blood. The source of these receptors is a man aged 65 to 79 with acute or convalescent COVID-19.

The V and J genes are TRBV28 and TRBJ1-4; D possibly corresponds to TRBD1 (6 bases). Trimming took off 6 bases at V and 0 bases at J, with 11 bases between the two ends. The CDR3 has 15 residues. Germline assignment: CDR1 MDHEN and CDR2 SYDVKM. CDR3 sequence: CASSPQGSTNEKLFF. The CDR3 region has the DNA TGTGCCAGCAGCCCACAGGGATCAACTAATGAAAAACTGTTTTTT.

The chain has TRBV6-2 or TRBV6-3 and TRBJ1-2; 10 bases agree with TRBD1. The CDR3 covers 15 residues. In germline, CDR1 is MNHEY, CDR2 SVGEGT. J was trimmed by 7 bases and V by 5 bases; bases with no gene match: 10. The CDR3 reads CASSAAGTGVFGYTF. In DNA form, the CDR3 reads TGTGCCAGCAGTGCCGCCGGGACAGGGGTATTTGGCTACACCTTC.

V is TRBV28 and J is TRBJ2-7; perhaps TRBD1 as D (6 bases). Per germline, CDR1 MDHEN and CDR2 SYDVKM. Trimming stripped 4 bases from V and 2 bases from J, with 12 bases between. The CDR3 runs 14 residues. CDR3 DNA: TGTGCCAGCAGTTCGTTGGACAGTCCCTACGAGCAGTACTTC. Translated: CASSSLDSPYEQYF.

CDR3 region: CASSNLQGLAKNIQYF. The CDR3 nucleotides are TGTGCCAGCAGTAACTTACAGGGCCTAGCCAAAAACATTCAGTACTTC. The chain recombines TRBV6-5 with TRBJ2-4; D is perhaps TRBD1 (6 bases). Trimming removed 5 bases at V and 0 bases at J, with 14 bases between. The CDR3 covers 16 residues. Germline assignment: CDR1 MNHEY and CDR2 SVGAGI.

The CDR3 bases are TGTGCCAGCAGCCAAGTGGTTAGTTCTGAGCAGTTCTTC. It specifies CASSQVVSSEQFF. This chain links TRBV3-1 (or the pseudogene TRBV3-2) with TRBJ2-1; the D is unclear. The CDR3 loop spans 13 amino acids. V lost 1 base and J 9 bases, leaving 10 bases between the germline ends. Germline V gene data show CDR1 as LGHDT and CDR2 as YNNKEL (reference sequence).

This chain joins TRBV5-1 and TRBJ1-2, with a possible D match to TRBD1 (6 bases). CDR3 length equals 14 residues. The V end was cut by 0 bases, the J end by 0 bases, with 6 bases between. CDR1 and CDR2 from the germline V gene are SGHRS and YFSETQ. In DNA, the CDR3 is TGCGCCAGCAGCTTGGGGACAGCTAACTATGGCTACACCTTC. Its translation: CASSLGTANYGYTF.

The V call is TRBV5-8, the J call TRBJ1-4; 8 nucleotides agree with TRBD1. J gave up 7 bases and V 2 bases, and 13 bases lay outside the gene matches. Germline assignment: CDR1 SGHTS and CDR2 YDEGEE. The CDR3 is 17 amino acids. The CDR3 reads CASSFGTGDSPGEKLFF. CDR3 in DNA: TGTGCCAGCAGCTTCGGGACAGGCGATTCGCCGGGTGAAAAACTGTTTTTT.

This chain links TRBV7-9 with TRBJ2-2; D possibly corresponds to TRBD2 (7 bases). Trimming pared 2 bases from V and 6 bases from J, leaving 16 bases between. The CDR3 is made up of 16 amino acids. Germline-derived CDR1 and CDR2 are SEHNR and FQNEAQ (reference sequence). The CDR3 bases are TGTGCCAGCAGCTTAAGAGGGGGAGGGCCTTCCGGGGAGCTGTTTTTT. It specifies CASSLRGGGPSGELFF.

This clone came up once. This chain uses TRBV28 with TRBJ1-5; D is possibly TRBD1 (5 bases). Germline V gives CDR1 MDHEN, CDR2 SYDVKM. CDR3 length equals 15 residues. V gave up 6 bases and J gave up 7 bases, with 19 bases separating them. CDR3 sequence (DNA): TGTGCCAGCAGCCAAATTGGGGGGTTGGGACAGCCCCAGCATTTT. Translation gives CASSQIGGLGQPQHF.

This chain joins TRBV3-1 (or the pseudogene TRBV3-2) and TRBJ2-7; D possibly corresponds to TRBD1 (6 bases). V was shortened by 6 bases and J by 1 base, with 10 bases between the two germline ends. The CDR3 runs 13 residues. CDR1 is LGHDT and CDR2 is YNNKEL in the germline V gene (reference sequence). The CDR3 region has the DNA TGTGCCAGCAGTCAACAGGGTTCCTACGAGCAGTACTTC. Its translation is CASSQQGSYEQYF.

This chain connects TRBV19 to TRBJ1-1; weak D call: TRBD1 (5 bases). CDR3 length: 14 amino acids. Germline assignment: CDR1 LNHDA and CDR2 SQIVND (reference sequence). Trimming stripped 1 base from V and 2 bases from J, with 8 bases between. The CDR3 reads CASSIVGVNTEAFF. The CDR3 DNA reads as TGTGCCAGTAGTATAGTAGGGGTTAACACTGAAGCTTTCTTT.

The CDR3, as DNA: TGCGCCAGCGGGCTGGGGAACACCGGGGAGCTGTTTTTT. Amino acids: CASGLGNTGELFF. The chain has TRBV5-1 and TRBJ2-2, with D hard to call. CDR3 length: 13 amino acids. Germline CDR1 SGHRS, CDR2 YFSETQ. V was clipped by 7 bases and J by 1 base, with 8 bases between them.

This clone has just a few counts. The chain joins TRBV6-4 to TRBJ1-1; TRBD1 might be the D (6 bases). The length of the CDR3 is 15 residues. Trimming pared 0 bases from V and 4 bases from J, leaving 12 bases between. Germline CDR1 is MRHNA and CDR2 is SNTAGT. The CDR3 nucleotides are TGTGCCAGCAGTGACTCGAGGGGGTGGAGCACTGAAGCTTTCTTT. Its protein product is CASSDSRGWSTEAFF.

V is TRBV2 and J is TRBJ1-5, with D possibly TRBD1 on 5 matching bases. CDR1 and CDR2 from the germline V gene are SNHLY and FYNNEI. The CDR3 contains 17 residues. Trimming took 4 bases from V and 6 from J, leaving 22 bases between them. The CDR3, as DNA: TGTGCCAGCAGTGCGGAATACCTCAGGGTGGTGGGTCAGCCCCAGCATTTT. Translating gives CASSAEYLRVVGQPQHF. The full variable domain, rest sourced from reference TRBV2 and TRBJ1-5, is EPEVTQTPSHQVTQMGQEVILRCVPISNHLYFYWYRQILGQKVEFLVSFYNNEISEKSEIFDDQFSVERPDGSNFTLKIRSTKLEDSAMYFCASSAEYLRVVGQPQHFGDGTRLSIL.

V usage is TRBV2 and J usage is TRBJ1-1; 8 bases are a match to TRBD1. The germline gives CDR1 SNHLY, CDR2 FYNNEI. The J segment lost 5 bases and the V segment lost 7 bases, leaving 18 bases of the junction unmatched. The CDR3 is made up of 17 amino acids. The CDR3 nucleotides read TGTGCCAGCATCAGCCGCCAGGGGGCTATGTTTGGGACTGAAGCTTTCTTT. Translating gives CASISRQGAMFGTEAFF.

The J gene is TRBJ1-6, the V gene TRBV6-5, with a possible D match to TRBD1 (5 bases). The CDR3 length is 14 residues. The V and J ends lost 5 bases and 6 bases respectively, with 11 bases between them. CDR1 is MNHEY, CDR2 SVGAGI, per germline. The CDR3 is CASSRGRVNSPLHF. The DNA of the CDR3 is TGTGCCAGCAGTAGAGGCAGGGTTAATTCACCCCTCCACTTT.

This clone appeared a few times. The chain has TRBV2 and TRBJ1-5; D remains ambiguous. This CDR3 is built from 15 residues. Germline assignment: CDR1 SNHLY and CDR2 FYNNEI. Trimming cost V 4 bases and J 0 bases, with 10 bases left between them. DNA for the CDR3: TGTGCCAGCAGTGTTGGGCAGTATAGCAATCAGCCCCAGCATTTT. As protein: CASSVGQYSNQPQHF.

The chain uses TRBV6-5 and TRBJ1-5, with D unresolved. Germline assignment: CDR1 MNHEY and CDR2 SVGAGI. V lost 7 bases and J lost 2, with 15 bases in between. The CDR3 totals 15 residues. CDR3 in amino acids: CASIPNHTRNQPQHF. CDR3 coding DNA: TGTGCCAGCATCCCAAACCACACCCGCAATCAGCCCCAGCATTTT.

The chain uses TRBV27 and TRBJ1-2; perhaps TRBD1 as D (6 bases). CDR1 and CDR2 from the germline V gene are MNHEY and SMNVEV (reference sequence). Trimming cost V 5 bases and J 0 bases, with 10 bases left between them. The CDR3 runs to 14 residues. CDR3 protein: CASSMTGPNYGYTF. The CDR3 region has the DNA TGTGCCAGCAGTATGACAGGACCTAACTATGGCTACACCTTC.

This clone is a singleton in its sample. The chain links TRBV6-5 to TRBJ1-1; 9 bases fit TRBD1. The CDR3 spans 16 residues. The V gene end was trimmed by 2 bases and the J gene end by 5 bases; junction bases not matched to a gene: 9. CDR1 and CDR2 (germline): MNHEY, SVGAGI. The CDR3 loop reads CASSYLGTGSRTEAFF. The CDR3 DNA follows: TGTGCCAGCAGTTACCTAGGGACAGGGTCCCGGACTGAAGCTTTCTTT.

This clone was observed a few times. The chain employs TRBV18 and TRBJ1-1; 7 bases are shared with TRBD1. The CDR3 extends over 15 amino acids. CDR1 is KGHSH, CDR2 LQKENI, per germline. The V gene end was trimmed by 3 bases and the J gene end by 4 bases; junction bases not matched to a gene: 8. CDR3 sequence (DNA): TGTGCCAGCTCACCCGAGACAGGGTGGAGCACTGAAGCTTTCTTT. This sequence encodes CASSPETGWSTEAFF.

This chain joins TRBV5-4 and TRBJ1-4; the match to TRBD1 covers 7 bases. The CDR3 is made up of 15 amino acids. Unmatched junction bases numbered 7, after V lost 2 bases and J lost 6 bases. CDR1 SGHNT and CDR2 YYREEE come from the germline V gene (reference sequence). The CDR3 nucleotides are TGTGCCAGCAGCTTTACACAGGGGCGGGATGAAAAACTGTTTTTT. Amino acid sequence: CASSFTQGRDEKLFF.

The chain uses TRBV7-2 and TRBJ1-3, with D unclear. V lost 1 base to trimming and J lost 0 bases, with 13 bases between them. Germline V CDR1 and CDR2: SGHTA, FQGNSA. The CDR3 length is 17 residues. DNA of the CDR3: TGTGCCAGCAGCTTAGGCGGAGGAAGGGTCTCTGGAAACACCATATATTTT. It translates to CASSLGGGRVSGNTIYF.

The chain combines TRBV9 with TRBJ1-3; no reliable D call. The V end was cut by 0 bases, the J end by 0 bases, with 7 bases between. Per the germline V gene, CDR1 is SGDLS and CDR2 is YYNGEE. CDR3 length: 15 amino acids. The CDR3 DNA sequence: TGTGCCAGCAGCGTAGCGGACTTCTCTGGAAACACCATATATTTT. Amino acid sequence: CASSVADFSGNTIYF.

This clone was seen more than once but under ten times. The chain links TRBV18 to TRBJ2-5; D is ambiguous. The CDR3 runs to 11 residues. CDR1 is KGHSH, CDR2 LQKENI, per germline. V shed 3 bases and J shed 5 bases, with 4 bases lying between them. DNA for the CDR3: TGTGCCAGCTCACCCGGGGAGACCCAGTACTTC. Amino acid sequence: CASSPGETQYF.

The chain's CDR3 is CASSDTSGRGLEQYF. The CDR3 coding sequence is TGTGCCAGCAGTGACACGAGCGGGAGGGGTCTCGAGCAGTACTTC. The chain couples TRBV6-4 to TRBJ2-7; 10 nucleotides align to TRBD2. The germline V gene encodes CDR1 MRHNA and CDR2 SNTAGT. With V trimmed by 2 bases and J by 6 bases, 7 bases remained unmatched. The CDR3 spans 15 residues.

V usage is TRBV24-1 and J usage is TRBJ1-5; 11 bases are a match to TRBD1. J was trimmed by 8 bases and V by 4 bases; bases with no gene match: 9. Germline loops: CDR1 KGHDR, CDR2 SFDVKD. The CDR3 runs 16 residues. For the CDR3, the DNA is TGTGCCACCAGTGAAGGCGGGACAGGGGGGATCAAGCCCCAGCATTTT. Translated, it gives CATSEGGTGGIKPQHF.

The V call is TRBV7-8, the J call TRBJ1-3; 9 bases are shared with TRBD1. V shed 1 base, J shed 7 bases, and the junction held 5 bases outside the gene matches. There are 15 residues in the CDR3. Germline loops: CDR1 SGHVS, CDR2 FQNEAQ. The CDR3 spells CASSLDGGTGNTIYF. The DNA of the CDR3 is TGTGCCAGCAGCTTAGACGGAGGGACAGGGAACACCATATATTTT.

This chain links TRBV27 with TRBJ2-1, with 7 bases matching TRBD2. Germline V gives CDR1 MNHEY, CDR2 SMNVEV (reference sequence). The CDR3 loop spans 12 amino acids. The V segment lost 7 bases and the J segment 12 bases; nucleotides outside the gene matches: 9. Here the CDR3 reads CASKTSSMAQFF. CDR3 DNA: TGTGCCAGCAAGACTAGCTCGATGGCGCAGTTCTTC.

The chain recombines TRBV4-3 with TRBJ2-7; D is possibly TRBD1 (6 bases). This CDR3 contains 13 residues. CDR1 is LGHNA and CDR2 is YSLEER in the germline V gene. Trimming left V 0 bases short and J 6 bases short, with 9 bases between. CDR3 nucleotide sequence: TGCGCCAGCAGCCAAGAGTTAGGGGGCGAGCAGTACTTC. This encodes CASSQELGGEQYF.

The chain carries TRBV28 and TRBJ2-7; D is ambiguous. V was clipped by 2 bases and J by 6 bases, with 8 bases between them. CDR3 length: 12 amino acids. CDR1 and CDR2 from the germline V gene are MDHEN and SYDVKM. This CDR3 is CASSLARSEQYF. Written as DNA, the CDR3 is TGTGCCAGCAGTTTAGCTAGGTCCGAGCAGTACTTC. The variable domain in full, with the rest retrieved from reference TRBV28 and TRBJ2-7, is DVKVTQSSRYLVKRTGEKVFLECVQDMDHENMFWYRQDPGLGLRLIYFSYDVKMKEKGDIPEGYSVSREKKERFSLILESASTNQTSMYLCASSLARSEQYFGPGTRLTVT.

The V gene is TRBV10-2, the J gene TRBJ2-2; TRBD2 matches 7 bases. V gave up 3 bases and J gave up 4 bases; unmatched junction bases: 11. Germline-derived CDR1 and CDR2 are WSHSY and SAAADI. This CDR3 comprises 17 residues. DNA of the CDR3: TGCGCCAGCAGTGATTCTTGGGCTAGCGGTGGCACCGGGGAGCTGTTTTTT. It is translated as CASSDSWASGGTGELFF.